The 20 T cell receptor beta chains given below trace back to one sample, sequenced in a study of blood T cell repertoires in COVID-19. The repertoire was sequenced with immunoSEQ multiplex PCR; TCRdb's copy has only in-frame clones and lacks some. The sample consists of 200,000 or so clones, around 81% of them appearing once. The sample taken for sequencing was PBMCs or T cells enriched from blood (not recorded which). These receptors were collected from a middle-aged woman with acute COVID-19.

J is TRBJ1-2 and V is TRBV6-1; D ambiguous. Germline V gene data show CDR1 as MNHNS and CDR2 as SASEGT. The ends were cut back, 3 bases at V and 4 bases at J, with 3 bases in the middle. This CDR3 comprises 11 residues. The CDR3 sequence is CASSDSYGYTF. The CDR3 DNA reads TGTGCCAGCAGTGACAGCTATGGCTACACCTTC.

This clone was counted between two and nine times. V and J are TRBV7-3 and TRBJ2-1, with D uncertain. CDR1 is SGHTA, CDR2 FQGTGA, per germline. The germline V and J ends were trimmed by 5 bases and 2 bases, with 7 bases remaining between them. The CDR3 has 13 amino acids. CDR3 coding DNA: TGTGCCAGCAGCCTCCAGACCTACAATGAGCAGTTCTTC. Its protein product is CASSLQTYNEQFF.

The chain has TRBV28 and TRBJ1-6; perhaps TRBD1 as D (6 bases). Trimming shortened V by 6 bases and J by 8 bases, and 23 bases separated the two germline ends. CDR3 length equals 17 residues. The V gene's germline CDR1 is MDHEN and CDR2 SYDVKM. This CDR3 reads CASSPIPGGLGDSPLHF. The CDR3 nucleotides read TGTGCCAGCAGCCCTATCCCGGGGGGCCTTGGGGATTCACCCCTCCACTTT.

This chain connects TRBV19 to TRBJ2-2; 7 bases line up with TRBD1. The V gene's germline CDR1 is LNHDA and CDR2 SQIVND (reference sequence). The junction had 6 bases not matched to a gene; V was cut back by 5 bases and J by 6 bases. The CDR3 is made up of 14 amino acids. Written as DNA, the CDR3 is TGTGCCAGTAGTCGCACAGGGGACGCCGGGGAGCTGTTTTTT. Translating gives CASSRTGDAGELFF.

This clone was seen a handful of times. This chain links TRBV3-1 (or the pseudogene TRBV3-2) with TRBJ1-6; 8 positions agree with TRBD1. The CDR3 consists of 17 residues. Germline values: CDR1 LGHDT, CDR2 YNNKEL (reference sequence). Trimming took 0 bases from V and 7 from J; bases not matched to a gene: 8. The CDR3 reads CASSQDQGGQANSPLHF. In DNA form, the CDR3 reads TGTGCCAGCAGCCAAGACCAGGGGGGACAGGCCAATTCACCCCTCCACTTT.

This clone was counted a few times. The rearrangement links TRBV10-3 to TRBJ1-4; no firm D call. V was cut by 0 bases and J by 7 bases, with 12 bases left in between. Germline CDR1 is ENHRY and CDR2 is SYGVKD. The CDR3 consists of 15 residues. The CDR3 sequence is CAISESTEGGEKLFF. The CDR3 DNA follows: TGTGCCATCAGTGAGTCGACGGAGGGAGGTGAAAAACTGTTTTTT.

A word on this clone: Its ends do not fully match the called genes, so a read error is possible. The chain links TRBV7-7 to TRBJ2-3; the match to TRBD1 covers 7 bases. CDR3 length: 13 amino acids. The germline V gene encodes CDR1 SSHAT and CDR2 FNYEAQ (reference sequence). CDR3: CASSRQGLDTQYF. CDR3 in DNA: TGTGCTAGCAGCCGACAGGGATTAGATACGCAGTATTTT.

The chain carries TRBV5-1 and TRBJ2-3; 7 bases match TRBD2. This CDR3 comprises 14 residues. Germline V gives CDR1 SGHRS, CDR2 YFSETQ. After removal of 2 bases from V and 3 bases from J, the junction contained 3 bases not matched to a gene. Here the CDR3 DNA reads TGCGCCAGCAGCTTCGGGGGGTATACAGATACGCAGTATTTT. This encodes CASSFGGYTDTQYF.

This chain connects TRBV6-5 to TRBJ1-5; a weak D match, TRBD1 (5 bases). This CDR3 comprises 15 residues. The germline V gene encodes CDR1 MNHEY and CDR2 SVGAGI. Trimming removed 2 bases at V and 2 bases at J, with 10 bases between. As DNA, the CDR3 is TGTGCCAGCAGTTACGGCAGGGAAGGCAATCAGCCCCAGCATTTT. It codes for CASSYGREGNQPQHF.

The rearrangement joins TRBV15 to TRBJ2-5; 14 bases match TRBD2. Germline V gene lookup returns CDR1 LNHNV and CDR2 YYDKDF (reference sequence). J was trimmed by 2 bases and V by 2 bases; bases with no gene match: 10. This CDR3 is built from 19 residues. The chain's CDR3 is CATSRSLGLAGARQETQYF. The CDR3 bases are TGTGCCACCAGCAGATCCTTGGGACTAGCGGGAGCTCGGCAAGAGACCCAGTACTTC.

In this sample, this clone turned up once. The gene calls are TRBV29-1 and TRBJ2-1, with 8 bases that match TRBD1. V lost 8 bases, J lost 5 bases, and 2 bases stayed unmatched. The CDR3 sequence is 11 residues long. The germline V gene has CDR1 SQVTM and CDR2 ANQGSEA. Here the CDR3 reads CSTGGNNEQFF. DNA for the CDR3: TGCAGCACAGGGGGGAACAATGAGCAGTTCTTC.

The chain has TRBV28 and TRBJ1-6; D gene unclear. V lost 2 bases and J lost 5, with 7 bases in between. CDR1 is MDHEN, CDR2 SYDVKM, per germline. The CDR3 length is 14 residues. The CDR3 region is CASSLEQNNSPLHF. CDR3 nucleotide sequence: TGTGCCAGCAGTTTAGAACAGAATAATTCACCCCTCCACTTT.

The gene calls are TRBV2 and TRBJ1-6; the D gene is possibly TRBD1 (5 bases). CDR1 is SNHLY, CDR2 FYNNEI, per germline. The CDR3 has 14 amino acids. V shed 4 bases and J shed 10 bases, with 14 bases lying between them. The CDR3 loop reads CASSAGRARSPLHF. The CDR3 DNA sequence: TGTGCCAGCAGTGCCGGCAGGGCAAGATCACCCCTCCACTTT. Looking up the rest from reference TRBV2 and TRBJ1-6 gives the full variable domain: EPEVTQTPSHQVTQMGQEVILRCVPISNHLYFYWYRQILGQKVEFLVSFYNNEISEKSEIFDDQFSVERPDGSNFTLKIRSTKLEDSAMYFCASSAGRARSPLHFGNGTRLTVT.

This clone was seen ten or more times. This chain links TRBV7-9 with TRBJ1-5, with D perhaps TRBD1 (5 bases). Between the trimmed V and J ends, which lost 1 base and 4 bases, there was a span of 11 bases. The CDR3 runs to 15 residues. Per germline, CDR1 SEHNR and CDR2 FQNEAQ (reference sequence). CDR3 in amino acids: CASSLEGAGNQPQHF. CDR3 nucleotides: TGTGCCAGCAGCTTAGAGGGCGCAGGGAATCAGCCCCAGCATTTT.

This chain's CDR3 is CATSDYGRAYGYTF. Written as DNA, the CDR3 is TGTGCCACCAGTGATTATGGCAGGGCCTATGGCTACACCTTC. V and J are TRBV24-1 and TRBJ1-2; D perhaps matches TRBD1 (5 bases). There are 14 residues in the CDR3. Germline V gene sequence: CDR1 KGHDR, CDR2 SFDVKD. Between the trimmed V and J ends, which lost 2 bases and 4 bases, there was a span of 10 bases.

The chain links TRBV14 to TRBJ2-1, with a possible D match to TRBD1 (6 bases). Germline V gene sequence: CDR1 SGHDN, CDR2 FVKESK. V was cut by 4 bases and J by 6 bases, with 7 bases left in between. The CDR3 is made up of 12 amino acids. CDR3 amino acids: CASSRDTNEQFF. Written as DNA, the CDR3 is TGTGCCAGCAGCCGGGACACCAATGAGCAGTTCTTC.

V usage is TRBV7-2 and J usage is TRBJ1-1; no clear D gene. The V gene lost 1 base and the J gene lost 2 bases, with 11 bases spanning the gap. Germline V gene lookup returns CDR1 SGHTA and CDR2 FQGNSA. This CDR3 comprises 15 residues. CDR3 loop: CASSLDSQLNTEAFF. The CDR3 nucleotides are TGTGCCAGCAGCTTAGATTCCCAGTTAAACACTGAAGCTTTCTTT.

CDR3 sequence (DNA): TGTGCCAGCTCACCACGACAGCAAGAGACCCAGTACTTC. It encodes CASSPRQQETQYF. The gene calls are TRBV18 and TRBJ2-5; possibly TRBD1 for D (5 bases). V was clipped by 1 base and J by 2 bases, with 5 bases between them. This CDR3 region has 13 residues. Germline CDR1 is KGHSH and CDR2 is LQKENI.

The gene calls are TRBV7-9 and TRBJ2-4; 9 nucleotides line up with TRBD1. This CDR3 comprises 16 residues. V gave up 4 bases and J gave up 4 bases; unmatched junction bases: 8. CDR1 is SEHNR and CDR2 is FQNEAQ in the germline V gene (reference sequence). This chain's CDR3 is CASSSQGGQGKNIQYF. The CDR3 DNA sequence: TGTGCCAGCAGCTCCCAAGGCGGACAGGGGAAAAACATTCAGTACTTC.

In its sample, this clone was seen once. The chain couples TRBV6-5 to TRBJ2-2; 7 bases match TRBD1. Germline CDR1 and CDR2: MNHEY and SVGAGI. V dropped 6 bases and J dropped 9; count of bases not matched to a gene: 13. This CDR3 is built from 15 residues. The CDR3 nucleotides read TGTGCCAGCAGATCCGGGACAGCGATTATCTGGGAGCTGTTTTTT. Residues: CASRSGTAIIWELFF.